This TCR beta chain is from a study of blood T cell repertoires in COVID-19. Overall study context: From T cells, B-cell-depleted T cells, or PBMCs came the material, which was cDNA or gDNA.

Germline V lookup: CDR1 SGHTA, CDR2 FQGNSA. Trimming left V 0 bases short and J 5 bases short, with 7 bases between. CDR3 size: 13 residues. In the original workflow: By means of reference gene primer amplification, nucleated cell counts were estimated. Sequencing was performed with immunoSEQ multiplex PCR; in TCRdb, only in-frame clones are kept and a portion is missing. The V and J calls and clone size are taken from that table; D and trimming were inferred from the DNA. The sample contains more than 60,000 clones, roughly 84% of which appear only once. The source of this sequence is a man in his fifties or sixties with acute or convalescent COVID-19. Material for sequencing was peripheral blood. The V call is TRBV7-2, the J call TRBJ2-5; no definite D call. This chain's CDR3 is CASSLASSETQYF. The CDR3 bases are TGTGCCAGCAGCTTAGCTAGCTCGGAGACCCAGTACTTC. The variable domain in full, completed from reference TRBV7-2 and TRBJ2-5, reads GAGVSQSPSNKVTEKGKDVELRCDPISGHTALYWYRQSLGQGLEFLIYFQGNSAPDKSGLPSDRFSAERTGGSVSTLTIQRTQQEDSAVYLCASSLASSETQYFGPGTRLLVL.